These T cell receptor beta chains were read from a single sample in a study of breast tumors, draining lymph nodes, adjacent tissues. TCRdb itself ran the multiplex PCR reads through MiXCR, one entry per CDR3 protein. The table lists around 190,000 distinct CDR3 sequences, roughly a third of them singletons. The sequencing sample was made of axillary lymph node tissue. The receptors derive from a female donor with breast cancer. Some clones in this sample may be carry-over from other donors' samples. CDR3s leave out the opening cysteine and the closing phenylalanine or tryptophan.

v_gene	j_gene	CDR3aa
TRBV25-1	TRBJ1-1	ASIGRIAEAF
TRBV5-1	TRBJ2-6	ASSLGDRLSLSGANVLT
TRBV19	TRBJ2-1	ASNPAGSYNEQF
TRBV30	TRBJ1-2	AWSVSRGGYT
TRBV12-5	TRBJ2-7	ASGWTGLQEQY
TRBV29-1	TRBJ1-1	SANRDQSTKAF
TRBV28	TRBJ1-3	ASLDRRSGNTIY
TRBV7-3	TRBJ1-6	ASRREANSPLH
TRBV19	TRBJ2-1	ASRKGLAGVNEQF
TRBV6-1	TRBJ2-3	ASSTWDSPSDTQY
TRBV7-9	TRBJ2-7	ASSLWTGGYEQY
TRBV2	TRBJ1-4	ASSAGTGNEKLF
TRBV7-9	TRBJ1-2	ASSLVGTGRDYGRT
TRBV27	TRBJ2-5	ASSITGFQETQY
TRBV3-1	TRBJ2-3	ASSRVITRPSLDTQY
TRBV7-2	TRBJ2-5	ASSLWPGTSGVGETQY
TRBV6-1	TRBJ1-1	AIDRGPAF
TRBV7-3	TRBJ2-6	ASSRAPGTGANVLT
TRBV29-1	TRBJ2-1	SVTRQGIYNEQF
TRBV24-1	TRBJ2-3	ATSDLGQGIYTDTQY
TRBV7-9	TRBJ2-1	ASSSAPYNEQF
TRBV18	TRBJ2-5	ASSPADIEETQY